This TCR beta chain was obtained from a study of T cell repertoires in cytomegalovirus infection. Overall study: Public TCR beta signature analysis indicated the presence of both CMV infection and matching HLA type. General observations from the study: CMV-specific TCR beta clonotypes restricted by HLA-C were the ones dominating the ex vivo response.

This clonotype was detected many times. What it binds is not known. Looked up from germline, CDR1 is SGHTA and CDR2 is FQGNSA. The CDR3 length is 16 residues. Trimming pared 5 bases from V and 5 bases from J, leaving 21 bases between. MiXCR, applied by TCRdb to the reads, yields one record per CDR3 protein. The data show roughly 700,000 distinct CDR3 sequences, with around 30% seen just once and around a sixth held by the top ten. Here the sequenced sample was cultured PBMCs, taken from culture after CMV antigen stimulation. The V and J genes are TRBV7-2 and TRBJ1-1; the D gene is possibly TRBD1 (6 bases). This sequence originates from a human donor in good health (CMV status not recorded). Some clones in this sample may be carry-over from other donors' samples. The CDR3 is CASSAQIRSTGTEAFF. In DNA, the CDR3 is TGTGCCAGCAGCGCACAGATCAGGTCCACAGGGACTGAAGCTTTCTTT.